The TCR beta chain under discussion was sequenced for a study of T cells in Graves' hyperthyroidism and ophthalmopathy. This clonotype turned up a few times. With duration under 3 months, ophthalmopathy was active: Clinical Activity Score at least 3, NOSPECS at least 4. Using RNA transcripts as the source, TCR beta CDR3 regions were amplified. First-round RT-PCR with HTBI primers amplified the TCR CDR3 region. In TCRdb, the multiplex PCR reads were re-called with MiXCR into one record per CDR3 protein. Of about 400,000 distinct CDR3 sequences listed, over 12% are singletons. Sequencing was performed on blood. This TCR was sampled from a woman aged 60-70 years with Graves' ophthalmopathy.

The DNA of the CDR3 is TGCAGTGCTAGTCATCGGGAGGACACCGGGGAGCTGTTTTTT. Its translation: CSASHREDTGELFF. The chain joins TRBV20-1 to TRBJ2-2; TRBD2 agrees at 7 bases. In germline, CDR1 is DFQATT, CDR2 SNEGSKA (reference sequence). The CDR3 consists of 14 residues. The V segment lost 3 bases and the J segment 3 bases; nucleotides outside the gene matches: 4.